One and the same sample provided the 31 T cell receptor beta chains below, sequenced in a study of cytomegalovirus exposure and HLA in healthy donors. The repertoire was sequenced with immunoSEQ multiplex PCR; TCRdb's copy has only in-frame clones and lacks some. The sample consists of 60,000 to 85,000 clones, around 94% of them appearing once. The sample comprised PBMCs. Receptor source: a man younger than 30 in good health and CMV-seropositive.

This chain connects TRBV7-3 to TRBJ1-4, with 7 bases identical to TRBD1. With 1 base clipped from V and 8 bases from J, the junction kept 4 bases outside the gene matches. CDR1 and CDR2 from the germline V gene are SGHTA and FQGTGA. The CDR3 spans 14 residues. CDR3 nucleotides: TGTGCCAGCAGCTTAAGAGGACAGGCAGAAAAACTGTTTTTT. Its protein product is CASSLRGQAEKLFF. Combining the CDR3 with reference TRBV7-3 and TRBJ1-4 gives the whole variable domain GAGVSQTPSNKVTEKGKYVELRCDPISGHTALYWYRQSLGQGPEFLIYFQGTGAADDSGLPNDRFFAVRPEGSVSTLKIQRTERGDSAVYLCASSLRGQAEKLFFGSGTQLSVL.

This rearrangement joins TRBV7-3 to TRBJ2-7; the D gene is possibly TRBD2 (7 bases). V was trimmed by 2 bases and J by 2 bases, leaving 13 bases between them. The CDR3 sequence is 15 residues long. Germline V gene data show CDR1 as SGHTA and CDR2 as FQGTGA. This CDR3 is CASSLAGDITYEQYF. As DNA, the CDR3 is TGTGCCAGCAGCTTAGCGGGGGACATAACCTACGAGCAGTACTTC.

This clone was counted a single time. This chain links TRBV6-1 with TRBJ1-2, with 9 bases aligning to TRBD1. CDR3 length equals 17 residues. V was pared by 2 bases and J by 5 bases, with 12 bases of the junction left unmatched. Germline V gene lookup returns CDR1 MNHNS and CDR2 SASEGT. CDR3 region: CASSEFVKDRGRYGYTF. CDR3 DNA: TGTGCCAGCAGTGAATTTGTTAAGGACAGGGGCCGATATGGCTACACCTTC.

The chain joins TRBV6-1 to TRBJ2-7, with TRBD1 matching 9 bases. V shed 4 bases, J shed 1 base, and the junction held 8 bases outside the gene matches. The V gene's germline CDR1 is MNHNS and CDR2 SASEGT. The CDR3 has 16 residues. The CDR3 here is CASSGAGQGGSYEQYF. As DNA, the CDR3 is TGTGCCAGCAGTGGGGCGGGACAGGGCGGTTCCTACGAGCAGTACTTC.

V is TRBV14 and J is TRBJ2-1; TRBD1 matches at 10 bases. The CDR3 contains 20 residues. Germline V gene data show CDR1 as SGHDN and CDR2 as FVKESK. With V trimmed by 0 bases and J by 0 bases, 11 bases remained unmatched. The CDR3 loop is CASSQETGQGHLISYNEQFF. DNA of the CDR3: TGTGCCAGCAGCCAAGAAACGGGACAGGGGCACCTGATCTCCTACAATGAGCAGTTCTTC. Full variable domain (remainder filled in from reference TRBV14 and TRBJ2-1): EAGVTQFPSHSVIEKGQTVTLRCDPISGHDNLYWYRRVMGKEIKFLLHFVKESKQDESGMPNNRFLAERTGGTYSTLKVQPAELEDSGVYFCASSQETGQGHLISYNEQFFGPGTRLTVL.

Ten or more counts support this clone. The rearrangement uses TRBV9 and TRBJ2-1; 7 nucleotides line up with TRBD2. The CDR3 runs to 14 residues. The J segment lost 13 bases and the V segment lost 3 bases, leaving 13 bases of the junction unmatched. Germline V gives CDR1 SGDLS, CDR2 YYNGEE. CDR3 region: CASSESDTRGSQFF. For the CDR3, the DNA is TGTGCCAGCAGCGAGTCAGACACTCGCGGGAGTCAGTTCTTC. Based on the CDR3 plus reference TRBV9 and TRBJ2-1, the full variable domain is DSGVTQTPKHLITATGQRVTLRCSPRSGDLSVYWYQQSLDQGLQFLIQYYNGEERAKGNILERFSAQQFPDLHSELNLSSLELGDSALYFCASSESDTRGSQFFGPGTRLTVL.

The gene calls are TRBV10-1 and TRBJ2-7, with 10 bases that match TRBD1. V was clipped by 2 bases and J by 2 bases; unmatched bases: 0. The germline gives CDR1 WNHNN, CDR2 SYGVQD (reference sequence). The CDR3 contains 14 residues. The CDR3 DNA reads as TGCGCCAGCAGTGAGGGGACAGGGGCCTACGAGCAGTACTTC. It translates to CASSEGTGAYEQYF.

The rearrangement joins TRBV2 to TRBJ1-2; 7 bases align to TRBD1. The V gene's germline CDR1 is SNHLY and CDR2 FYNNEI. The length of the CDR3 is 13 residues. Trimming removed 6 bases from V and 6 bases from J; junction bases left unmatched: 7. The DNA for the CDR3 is TGTGCCAGCAGCTTAGCCAGGGGGGATGGCTACACCTTC. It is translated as CASSLARGDGYTF. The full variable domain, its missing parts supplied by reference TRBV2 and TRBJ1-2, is EPEVTQTPSHQVTQMGQEVILRCVPISNHLYFYWYRQILGQKVEFLVSFYNNEISEKSEIFDDQFSVERPDGSNFTLKIRSTKLEDSAMYFCASSLARGDGYTFGSGTRLTVV.

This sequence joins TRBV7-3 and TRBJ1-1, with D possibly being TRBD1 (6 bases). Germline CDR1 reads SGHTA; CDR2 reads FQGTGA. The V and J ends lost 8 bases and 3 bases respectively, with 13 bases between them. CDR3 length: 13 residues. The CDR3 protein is CASSRGADTEAFF. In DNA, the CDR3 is TGTGCCAGCTCCAGGGGTGCGGACACTGAAGCTTTCTTT.

CDR3 DNA sequence: TGCGCCAGCAGCCAAGGCCGTCCAGGGCCCTACGAGCAGTACTTC. It codes for CASSQGRPGPYEQYF. The chain couples TRBV4-1 to TRBJ2-7, with TRBD1 as a possible D gene (5 bases). Germline V gene data show CDR1 as MGHRA and CDR2 as YSYEKL. The CDR3 sequence is 15 residues long. Deletions cut 1 base from V and 2 bases from J, with 12 bases between.

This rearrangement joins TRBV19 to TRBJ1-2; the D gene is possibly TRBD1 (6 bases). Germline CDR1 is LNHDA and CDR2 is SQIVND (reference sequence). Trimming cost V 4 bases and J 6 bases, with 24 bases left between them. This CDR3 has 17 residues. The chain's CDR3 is CASSSPTLRGIEDGYTF. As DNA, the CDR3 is TGTGCCAGTAGTAGCCCCACTCTCAGGGGAATTGAGGATGGCTACACCTTC.

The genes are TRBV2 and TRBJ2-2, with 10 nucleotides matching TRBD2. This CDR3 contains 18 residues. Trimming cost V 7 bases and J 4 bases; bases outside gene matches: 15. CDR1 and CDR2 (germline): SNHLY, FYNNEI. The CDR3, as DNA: TGTGCCAGCACTGAGTATAAGCGGGAGGGAGTTCCCACCGGGGAGCTGTTTTTT. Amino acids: CASTEYKREGVPTGELFF.

CDR3 sequence: CSVFRVSYGYTF. Here the CDR3 DNA reads TGCAGCGTTTTCAGGGTGTCCTATGGCTACACCTTC. The chain carries TRBV29-1 and TRBJ1-2, with TRBD1 as a possible D gene (5 bases). Germline V gives CDR1 SQVTM, CDR2 ANQGSEA. The length of the CDR3 is 12 residues. V was clipped by 5 bases and J by 4 bases, with 11 bases between them.

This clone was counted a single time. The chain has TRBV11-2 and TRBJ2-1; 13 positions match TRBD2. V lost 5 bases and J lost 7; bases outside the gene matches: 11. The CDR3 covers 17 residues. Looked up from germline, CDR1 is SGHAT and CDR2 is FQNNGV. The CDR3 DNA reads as TGTGCCAGCAGCACAACTAGCGGGAGGGCCTTGGGTAATGAGCAGTTCTTC. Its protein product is CASSTTSGRALGNEQFF. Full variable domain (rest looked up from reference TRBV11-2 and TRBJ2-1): EAGVAQSPRYKIIEKRQSVAFWCNPISGHATLYWYQQILGQGPKLLIQFQNNGVVDDSQLPKDRFSAERLKGVDSTLKIQPAKLEDSAVYLCASSTTSGRALGNEQFFGPGTRLTVL.

The CDR3 region is CASSYSDGETQYF. CDR3 bases: TGTGCCAGCAGTTACTCAGACGGGGAGACCCAGTACTTC. The V and J genes are TRBV6-6 and TRBJ2-5; D call uncertain. Germline CDR1 reads MNHNY; CDR2 reads SVGAGI (reference sequence). Deletions cut 0 bases from V and 5 bases from J, with 7 bases between. The CDR3 extends over 13 amino acids.

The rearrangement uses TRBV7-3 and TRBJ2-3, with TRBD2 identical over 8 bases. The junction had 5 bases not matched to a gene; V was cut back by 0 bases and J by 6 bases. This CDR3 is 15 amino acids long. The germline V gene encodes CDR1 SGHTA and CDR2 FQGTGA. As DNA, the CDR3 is TGTGCCAGCAGCTTAACTAGCGGGGTTGTGGATACGCAGTATTTT. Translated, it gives CASSLTSGVVDTQYF.

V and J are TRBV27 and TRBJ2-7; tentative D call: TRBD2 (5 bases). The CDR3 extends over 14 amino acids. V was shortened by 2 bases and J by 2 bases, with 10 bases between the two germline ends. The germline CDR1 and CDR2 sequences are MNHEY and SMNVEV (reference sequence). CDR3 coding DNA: TGTGCCAGCAGTTTAATCTACGGGGCCTACGAGCAGTACTTC. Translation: CASSLIYGAYEQYF.

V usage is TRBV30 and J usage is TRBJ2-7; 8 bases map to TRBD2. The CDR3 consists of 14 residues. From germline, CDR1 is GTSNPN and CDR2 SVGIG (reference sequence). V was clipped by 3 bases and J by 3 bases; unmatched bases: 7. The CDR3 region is CAWSGRGRIYEQYF. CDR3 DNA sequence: TGTGCCTGGAGCGGTCGCGGGAGGATCTACGAGCAGTACTTC.

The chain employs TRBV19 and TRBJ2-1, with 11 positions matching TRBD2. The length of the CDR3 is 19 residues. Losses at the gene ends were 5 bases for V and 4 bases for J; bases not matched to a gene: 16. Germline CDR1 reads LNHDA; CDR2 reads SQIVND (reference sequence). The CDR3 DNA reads TGTGCCAGTAGTCCCCAGGTAGCGGGAGGGCGGGTCGTTTACAATGAGCAGTTCTTC. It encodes CASSPQVAGGRVVYNEQFF.

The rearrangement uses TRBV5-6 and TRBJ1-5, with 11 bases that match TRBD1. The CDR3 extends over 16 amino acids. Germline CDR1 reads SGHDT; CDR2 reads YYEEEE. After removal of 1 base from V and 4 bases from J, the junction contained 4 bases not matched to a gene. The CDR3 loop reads CASSLLGQGANQPQHF. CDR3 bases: TGTGCCAGCAGCTTGCTAGGACAGGGGGCAAATCAGCCCCAGCATTTT.

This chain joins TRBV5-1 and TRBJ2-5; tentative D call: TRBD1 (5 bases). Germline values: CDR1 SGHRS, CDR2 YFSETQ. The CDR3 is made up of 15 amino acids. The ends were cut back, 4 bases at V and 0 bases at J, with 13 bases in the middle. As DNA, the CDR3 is TGCGCCAGCAGCCAGGGAACAGGAGACCAAGAGACCCAGTACTTC. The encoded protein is CASSQGTGDQETQYF.

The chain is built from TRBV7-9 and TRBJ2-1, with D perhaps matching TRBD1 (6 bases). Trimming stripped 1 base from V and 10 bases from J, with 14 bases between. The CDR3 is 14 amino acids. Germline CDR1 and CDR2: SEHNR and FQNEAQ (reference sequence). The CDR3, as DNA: TGTGCCAGCAGCTTAGAGGGTGGGGGCATCGAGCAGTTCTTC. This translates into CASSLEGGGIEQFF.

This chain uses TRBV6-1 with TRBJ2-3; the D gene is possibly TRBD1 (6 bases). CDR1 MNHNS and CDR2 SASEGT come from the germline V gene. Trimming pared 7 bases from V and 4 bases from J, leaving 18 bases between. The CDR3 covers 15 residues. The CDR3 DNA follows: TGTGCCAGCAACTTCCGTGAGGGGGTCGCAGATACGCAGTATTTT. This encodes CASNFREGVADTQYF.

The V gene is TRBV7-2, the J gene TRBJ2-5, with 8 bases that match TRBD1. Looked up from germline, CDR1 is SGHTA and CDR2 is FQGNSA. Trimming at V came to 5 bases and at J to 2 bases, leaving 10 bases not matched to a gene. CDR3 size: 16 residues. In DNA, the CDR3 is TGTGCCAGCAGCCGTAGGACAGGGAGAGGACAAGAGACCCAGTACTTC. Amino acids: CASSRRTGRGQETQYF.

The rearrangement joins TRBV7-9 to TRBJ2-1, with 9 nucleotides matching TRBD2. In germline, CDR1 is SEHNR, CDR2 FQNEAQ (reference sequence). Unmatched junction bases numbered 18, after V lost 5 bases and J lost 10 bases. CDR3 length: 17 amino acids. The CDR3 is CASSRWVDSGSTREQFF. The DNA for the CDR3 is TGTGCCAGCAGCAGGTGGGTGGATAGCGGGAGCACTCGCGAGCAGTTCTTC. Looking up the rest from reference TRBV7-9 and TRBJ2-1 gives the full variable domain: DTGVSQNPRHKITKRGQNVTFRCDPISEHNRLYWYRQTLGQGPEFLTYFQNEAQLEKSRLLSDRFSAERPKGSFSTLEIQRTEQGDSAMYLCASSRWVDSGSTREQFFGPGTRLTVL.

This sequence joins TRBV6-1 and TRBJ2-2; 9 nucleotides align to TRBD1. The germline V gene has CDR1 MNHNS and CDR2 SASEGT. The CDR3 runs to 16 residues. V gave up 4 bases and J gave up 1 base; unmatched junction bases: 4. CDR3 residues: CASSGKGQGNTGELFF. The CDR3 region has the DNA TGTGCCAGCAGTGGAAAGGGACAGGGGAACACCGGGGAGCTGTTTTTT.

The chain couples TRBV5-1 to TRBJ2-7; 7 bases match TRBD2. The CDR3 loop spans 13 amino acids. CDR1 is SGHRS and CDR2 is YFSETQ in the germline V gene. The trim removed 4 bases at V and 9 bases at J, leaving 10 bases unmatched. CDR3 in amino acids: CASSLGVREVQYF. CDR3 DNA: TGCGCCAGCAGCCTGGGGGTCCGGGAGGTGCAGTACTTC.

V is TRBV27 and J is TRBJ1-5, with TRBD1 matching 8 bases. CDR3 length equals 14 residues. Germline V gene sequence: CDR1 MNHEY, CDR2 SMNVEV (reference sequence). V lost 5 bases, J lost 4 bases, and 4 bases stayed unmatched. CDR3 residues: CASSPHRGNQPQHF. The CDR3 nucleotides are TGTGCCAGCAGTCCCCACAGGGGGAATCAGCCCCAGCATTTT.

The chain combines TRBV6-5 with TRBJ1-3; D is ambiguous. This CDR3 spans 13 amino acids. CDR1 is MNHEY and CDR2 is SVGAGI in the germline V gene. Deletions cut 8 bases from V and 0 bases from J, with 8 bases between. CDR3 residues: CASLGRSGNTIYF. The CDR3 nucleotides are TGTGCCAGCCTAGGTCGCTCTGGAAACACCATATATTTT.

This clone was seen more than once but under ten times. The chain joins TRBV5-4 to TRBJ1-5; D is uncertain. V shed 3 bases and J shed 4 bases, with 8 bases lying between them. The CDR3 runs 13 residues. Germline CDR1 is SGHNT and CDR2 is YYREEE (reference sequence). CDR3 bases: TGTGCCAGCAGCTCGGGTCTAAATCAGCCCCAGCATTTT. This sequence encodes CASSSGLNQPQHF.

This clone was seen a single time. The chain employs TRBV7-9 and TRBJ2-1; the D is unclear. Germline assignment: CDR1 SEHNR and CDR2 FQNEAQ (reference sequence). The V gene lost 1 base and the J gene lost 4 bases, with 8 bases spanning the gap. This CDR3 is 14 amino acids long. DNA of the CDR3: TGTGCCAGCAGCTTAGTCGAGACTTACAATGAGCAGTTCTTC. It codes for CASSLVETYNEQFF.